What follows are 9 T cell receptor beta chains derived from one specimen sequenced in a study of beta chain features in type 1 diabetes. Of the isolated RNA, all was reverse transcribed, and so the sequenced material was expressed TCRB transcripts. The protocol was immunoSEQ multiplex PCR, while the TCRdb copy is restricted to in-frame clones and leaves out a portion. The sample carries approximately 170,000 clones, around 7.9% recorded once. Study-level points and caveats: Type 1 diabetes patients had moderately but significantly shorter TCRB CDR3s in all four CD4+ subsets.

No antigen has been identified for these receptors. Sequencing was performed on central memory CD4+ T cells from blood. The source is a man between 18 and 29 years old with type 1 diabetes.

This clone was recorded a few times. The V call is TRBV25-1, the J call TRBJ2-3, with a tentative D call TRBD2 (6 bases). CDR1 MGHDK and CDR2 SYGVNS come from the germline V gene. Trimming pared 4 bases from V and 5 bases from J, leaving 10 bases between. This CDR3 is 13 amino acids long. Here the CDR3 DNA reads TGTGCCAGCAGTGCCCCGGGAGTAGATACGCAGTATTTT. It is translated as CASSAPGVDTQYF.

This clone has only a few counts. The J gene is TRBJ2-5, the V gene TRBV5-1; the D gene is possibly TRBD1 (5 bases). The CDR3 is 16 amino acids. V lost 0 bases to trimming and J lost 5 bases, with 17 bases between them. CDR1 is SGHRS, CDR2 YFSETQ, per germline. In nucleotides, the CDR3 is TGCGCCAGCAGCTTGGCCGATCTGGCAGGGCTGGAGACCCAGTACTTC. This codes for CASSLADLAGLETQYF.

The chain couples TRBV6-4 to TRBJ1-1; possible D gene TRBD1, 5 bases. CDR3 length: 15 residues. The germline CDR1 and CDR2 sequences are MRHNA and SNTAGT. Trimming pared 8 bases from V and 6 bases from J, leaving 22 bases between. The CDR3 DNA reads TGTGCCAGCCTTTCCCAGGGTCCCCTCCGTCCTGAAGCTTTCTTT. This codes for CASLSQGPLRPEAFF.

This clone has only a few counts. The V and J genes are TRBV9 and TRBJ2-3; 15 bases align to TRBD2. Trimming removed 6 bases from V and 4 bases from J; junction bases left unmatched: 6. The CDR3 extends over 16 amino acids. The germline V gene encodes CDR1 SGDLS and CDR2 YYNGEE. CDR3 protein: CASKRTSGGAADTQYF. DNA of the CDR3: TGTGCCAGCAAAAGGACTAGCGGGGGGGCTGCAGATACGCAGTATTTT. Full variable domain (remainder filled in from reference TRBV9 and TRBJ2-3): DSGVTQTPKHLITATGQRVTLRCSPRSGDLSVYWYQQSLDQGLQFLIQYYNGEERAKGNILERFSAQQFPDLHSELNLSSLELGDSALYFCASKRTSGGAADTQYFGPGTRLTVL.

The V and J genes are TRBV6-5 and TRBJ1-2; D remains unclear. This CDR3 spans 12 amino acids. The ends were cut back, 5 bases at V and 7 bases at J, with 11 bases in the middle. Germline-derived CDR1 and CDR2 are MNHEY and SVGAGI. DNA of the CDR3: TGTGCCAGCAGTGGGTCCGGGGTTGGCTACACCTTC. Amino acids: CASSGSGVGYTF.

There are many counts of this clone. DNA of the CDR3: TGTGCCAGCACCCATGAAGCTTTCTTT. Its translation: CASTHEAFF. The chain links TRBV6-5 to TRBJ1-1; D gene ambiguous. Trimming stripped 7 bases from V and 7 bases from J, with 4 bases between. Germline V gene lookup returns CDR1 MNHEY and CDR2 SVGAGI. The CDR3 loop spans 9 amino acids.

This clone was picked up many times. The V gene is TRBV7-8, the J gene TRBJ2-5; unclear D gene. Germline V lookup: CDR1 SGHVS, CDR2 FQNEAQ. This CDR3 comprises 8 residues. Trimming removed 10 bases from V and 7 bases from J, with 4 bases in between. CDR3 sequence (DNA): TGTGCCACGGGGACCCAGTACTTC. Its translation is CATGTQYF.

In its sample, this clone was seen a few times. The chain employs TRBV18 and TRBJ2-5, with a possible D match to TRBD2 (5 bases). The J call may be wrong; the DNA end is better matched by TRBJ2-7. Germline CDR1 reads KGHSH; CDR2 reads LQKENI. This CDR3 is 13 amino acids long. For the CDR3, the DNA is TGTGCCAGCTCAGAACGGGGAAAGGACGAGCAGTACTTC. Translating it yields CASSERGKDEQYF.

Many counts were recorded for this clone. The chain has TRBV29-1 and TRBJ2-1; TRBD1 matches 8 bases. Trimming cost V 4 bases and J 4 bases; bases outside gene matches: 3. This CDR3 comprises 13 residues. CDR1 and CDR2 from the germline V gene are SQVTM and ANQGSEA. This CDR3 is CSVGTGTYNEQFF. The CDR3 DNA reads as TGCAGCGTTGGGACAGGGACTTACAATGAGCAGTTCTTC.